Here is one TCR beta chain with its context. This clonotype turned up a few times. There is no known antigen for this receptor. There are no base qualities to consult, and no much larger clone falls within one base. These data are taken from a study of response to subunit inactivated influenza vaccine (dated by TCRdb to 2017 to 2018). Concerning the study at large: The study used deep quantitative T cell receptor repertoire profiling to track responses to a trivalent subunit inactivated influenza vaccine. The research as a whole found: It was suggested by the authors that each seasonal influenza vaccination may recruit only a limited number of new T cells.

Sequences MDHEN (CDR1) and SYDVKM (CDR2) are obtained from the germline V gene. The CDR3, cysteine through phenylalanine, is 19 amino acids long. The kept DNA is CDR3 alone, 57 bases in frame from the first base. Trimming accounts for 6 bases at V and 2 bases at J, while the number of junction bases matched to no gene is 16. Libraries came from RT-PCR. Sequencing was performed on an Illumina HiSeq 2500. TCRdb itself trimmed the public reads at Q25 with fastp, ran MiXCR and retained productive beta chains. Every distinct CDR3 protein forms one entry, paired with its most common genes and DNA. The sample has hundreds of thousands of distinct CDR3 sequences on record, 14% of them singletons. The ten largest make up 7.6% of the sample.

Rearrangement joined TRBV28 to TRBJ2-3, with 11 junctional bases fitting TRBD2. Sequences were derived from PBMCs from blood, sampled 14 to 15 days before vaccination. The receptor was derived from a man in his forties or fifties who received an inactivated influenza vaccine. Donor details come from another sample of the same person, matched by shared clones. The DNA sequence reads TGTGCCAGCAGCTGGGAGACTAGCGGGAACGCTCTCAACACAGATACGCAGTATTTT. This sequence encodes CASSWETSGNALNTDTQYF. The variable domain in full, with residues beyond the CDR3 obtained from the reference TRBV28 and TRBJ2-3 genes, is DVKVTQSSRYLVKRTGEKVFLECVQDMDHENMFWYRQDPGLGLRLIYFSYDVKMKEKGDIPEGYSVSREKKERFSLILESASTNQTSMYLCASSWETSGNALNTDTQYFGPGTRLTVL.